The clone carrying this T cell receptor (beta chain) was seen just once. A total of 1 to 8 samples per patient were collected pretreatment and on-treatment. V gave up 10 bases and J gave up 2 bases, with 12 bases separating them. In germline, CDR1 is LNHDA, CDR2 SQIVND (reference sequence). This CDR3 has 12 amino acids. The entry originates in a study of PD-L1 blockade in urothelial cancer. For the study at large: Patients, treated from about 2014 onward, received atezolizumab 1,200 mg intravenously every 3 weeks.

Clones were read by immunoSEQ multiplex PCR, and TCRdb kept only the in-frame ones, dropping some. The sample has around 100,000 clones; over 80% are singletons. This TCR derives from a woman of 80 years or more with urothelial cancer. The chain couples TRBV19 to TRBJ2-7; D remains ambiguous. The source material was PBMCs, sampled around atezolizumab (anti-PD-L1) treatment. CDR3 nucleotide sequence: TGTGCCACCGCTCAGGATACCTACGAGCAGTACTTC. Residues: CATAQDTYEQYF.